This record covers a single T cell receptor beta chain. Clones were sequenced by immunoSEQ multiplex PCR, and TCRdb holds only the in-frame ones, with some missing. The sample includes about 180,000 clones, approximately 85% of them seen just once. This record comes from a study of blood T cell repertoires in COVID-19. The CDR3 length is 11 residues. The V end lost 4 bases, the J end lost 4 bases, and 8 bases lay between the germline ends. Germline CDR1 SQVTM, CDR2 ANQGSEA. The sequence derives from a middle-aged man who had recovered from COVID-19. V usage is TRBV29-1 and J usage is TRBJ2-7, with a weak D call TRBD2 (5 bases). The material sequenced was PBMCs or T cells enriched from blood (not recorded which). CDR3 bases: TGCAGCGTTGGGGGAGCGTACGAGCAGTACTTC. Translating it yields CSVGGAYEQYF.